A single sample gave rise to the 3 T cell receptor beta chains below, sequenced in a study of tumor and adjacent non-tumor tissue in lung cancer. RNA was extracted from bulk tissue without any cell sorting. More than 3 cm separated this lung sample from the edge of the tumor. The library came from three nested PCR rounds adapted from ARM-PCR protocols. TCRdb re-analysed the multiplex PCR reads in MiXCR, keeping a single row per CDR3 protein. The top ten clones hold about two fifths of a sample with tens of thousands of distinct CDR3 sequences, 76% of them seen once. The material sequenced was distant non-tumor lung tissue. Receptor source: a man between 65 and 80 years old with non-small cell lung cancer.

As concerns this clonotype: Mismatch with germline at one junction end may stem from a read error. The chain links TRBV4-3 to TRBJ1-3; D is unclear. This CDR3 has 16 amino acids. Germline V gives CDR1 LGHNA, CDR2 YSLEER. The CDR3 coding sequence is TGCGCCAGCAGCCAAGATATCGCGATCTCTGGAAACACAATATATTTT. This gives the protein CASSQDIAISGNTIYF.

The CDR3 here is CSVALGRGGHGYTF. The CDR3 DNA is TGCAGCGTTGCCCTTGGGCGGGGTGGGCATGGCTACACCTTC. The chain couples TRBV29-1 to TRBJ1-2, with D unclear. The CDR3 loop spans 14 amino acids. V was cut by 4 bases and J by 6 bases, with 18 bases left in between. Germline-derived CDR1 and CDR2 are SQVTM and ANQGSEA.

The gene calls are TRBV6-5 and TRBJ2-7; TRBD2 aligns across 10 bases. The germline CDR1 and CDR2 sequences are MNHEY and SVGAGI. The CDR3 runs to 18 residues. V dropped 9 bases and J dropped 4; count of bases not matched to a gene: 21. The CDR3 nucleotides read TGTGCCAGAAGCTCACTAACTAGCGGGGCAAAACTCGTGTACGAGCAGTACTTC. This codes for CARSSLTSGAKLVYEQYF.